Included here is one TCR beta chain sequence, with context. What it binds is not known. The CDR3 is made up of 18 amino acids. Assay used: immunoSEQ multiplex PCR; TCRdb lists only in-frame clones, some missing. This table has some 2.4 million clones, under 95% appearing once. The donor cohort consisted entirely of Caucasian adults residing in Nashville, Tennessee. CD45RA-negative memory and CD45RA+ naive subsets were split from the CD4+ cells. This sample was included in a study of shared clonotypes between healthy human individuals. Study-wide findings and caveats: For sorted subsets, rarefaction showed incomplete sequencing despite large depth. The authors sampled blood alone, and tissue repertoires likely differ.

The sample comprised naive CD4+ T cells from PBMCs. As for subset: CD45RA+ positively selected. The genes are TRBV12-1 and TRBJ1-1; the table's D call TRBD1 went unverified against the DNA. TRBV12-1 is recorded as a pseudogene. The clonotype comes from a man aged 18-30 years in good health. Some clones in this sample may be carry-over from other donors' samples. CDR3 bases: TGTGCCAGCAGCTATCTGGACAGGTCCTATCCTAAGAACACTGAAGCTTTCTTT. Translated, it gives CASSYLDRSYPKNTEAFF.